A single sample is the source of the 27 T cell receptor beta chains below, sequenced in a study of blood T cell repertoires in COVID-19. Assay: immunoSEQ multiplex PCR; the TCRdb copy retains only in-frame clones and omits some. The sample lists 250,000 to 300,000 clones, about 88% occurring once. Sequencing was done on a sample of peripheral blood. These receptor sequences come from a man aged 18 to 30 with active or convalescent COVID-19.

The gene calls are TRBV5-6 and TRBJ1-4; D is possibly TRBD1 (5 bases). The germline V gene has CDR1 SGHDT and CDR2 YYEEEE. The CDR3 covers 13 residues. Trimming removed 3 bases at V and 8 bases at J, with 11 bases between. CDR3 coding DNA: TGTGCCAGCAGCTCCGGACATGGGGAAAAACTGTTTTTT. Translating it yields CASSSGHGEKLFF.

V usage is TRBV11-2 and J usage is TRBJ2-7; TRBD1 agrees at 8 bases. Per the germline V gene, CDR1 is SGHAT and CDR2 is FQNNGV. The junction had 4 bases not matched to a gene; V was cut back by 5 bases and J by 4 bases. CDR3 length equals 13 residues. The CDR3 nucleotides are TGTGCCAGCAGCCCAGGGGGCCTTTACGAGCAGTACTTC. Amino acids: CASSPGGLYEQYF.

J is TRBJ2-7 and V is TRBV29-1; D is perhaps TRBD2 (5 bases). There are 15 residues in the CDR3. Germline values: CDR1 SQVTM, CDR2 ANQGSEA. V was cut by 0 bases and J by 1 base, with 13 bases left in between. The DNA of the CDR3 is TGCAGCGTTGAAGATGAAAGAGGGAAGTCCTACGAGCAGTACTTC. It specifies CSVEDERGKSYEQYF.

J is TRBJ1-2 and V is TRBV6-6; D is perhaps TRBD1 (5 bases). This CDR3 is built from 13 residues. The germline gives CDR1 MNHNY, CDR2 SVGAGI (reference sequence). Between the trimmed V and J ends, which lost 7 bases and 9 bases, there was a span of 18 bases. The CDR3 loop reads CASTQDTAGSYTF. The DNA for the CDR3 is TGTGCCAGCACCCAGGACACGGCTGGGAGCTACACCTTC.

The V and J genes are TRBV5-1 and TRBJ2-5; 8 bases match TRBD1. CDR1 is SGHRS, CDR2 YFSETQ, per germline. V lost 0 bases and J lost 5; bases outside the gene matches: 6. The CDR3 has 15 amino acids. The CDR3 DNA is TGCGCCAGCAGCTTGGTAGCCAGGGGGCCGGAGACCCAGTACTTC. Its protein is CASSLVARGPETQYF.

The gene calls are TRBV20-1 and TRBJ1-5; D possibly corresponds to TRBD1 (6 bases). This CDR3 region has 13 residues. Germline V lookup: CDR1 DFQATT, CDR2 SNEGSKA (reference sequence). V dropped 3 bases and J dropped 10 bases, with 16 bases sitting between them. The CDR3 nucleotides read TGCAGTGCTAGTAGCGGGCGGGGGGCACCCCAGCATTTT. Protein sequence: CSASSGRGAPQHF.

The rearrangement joins TRBV25-1 to TRBJ1-6; 8 positions agree with TRBD1. Germline assignment: CDR1 MGHDK and CDR2 SYGVNS. The J segment lost 7 bases and the V segment lost 3 bases, leaving 14 bases of the junction unmatched. CDR3 size: 18 residues. The CDR3 is CASSDFLVVGQENSPLHF. The CDR3 DNA follows: TGTGCCAGCAGTGACTTCTTGGTAGTGGGACAGGAGAATTCACCCCTCCACTTT.

The rearrangement links TRBV12-3 or TRBV12-4 to TRBJ2-1; D unclear. The length of the CDR3 is 13 residues. The V and J ends lost 6 bases and 9 bases respectively, with 15 bases between them. Here the CDR3 DNA reads TGTGCCAGCAGCCCTAGACTTGGTCCTGAGCAGTTCTTC. This gives the protein CASSPRLGPEQFF.

Remarks on this clone: The same CDR3 is also encoded by other DNA sequences in this sample. V gene TRBV7-2 combines with J gene TRBJ1-6, with 7 bases lining up with TRBD1. V dropped 6 bases and J dropped 7; count of bases not matched to a gene: 6. The CDR3 loop spans 14 amino acids. Germline V gene lookup returns CDR1 SGHTA and CDR2 FQGNSA. The CDR3 DNA follows: TGTGCCAGCAGTCCGGGACAGACAAATTCACCCCTCCACTTT. Protein sequence: CASSPGQTNSPLHF.

The chain employs TRBV28 and TRBJ1-3, with TRBD1 as a possible D gene (5 bases). The V and J ends lost 5 bases and 1 base respectively, with 15 bases between them. This CDR3 spans 16 amino acids. The germline CDR1 and CDR2 sequences are MDHEN and SYDVKM. The CDR3 spells CASSRPQGLSGNTIYF. CDR3 sequence (DNA): TGTGCCAGCAGTCGTCCCCAGGGACTATCTGGAAACACCATATATTTT.

V usage is TRBV24-1 and J usage is TRBJ1-1; D not resolved. CDR1 is KGHDR, CDR2 SFDVKD, per germline. The V end lost 2 bases, the J end lost 8 bases, and 8 bases lay between the germline ends. The CDR3 extends over 12 amino acids. CDR3 coding DNA: TGTGCCACCAGTGATTCCGCGCGGGAAGCTTTCTTT. This gives the protein CATSDSAREAFF.

The CDR3 bases are TGCGCCAGCAGCCATCCTAACAGGGGCACTGAAGCTTTCTTT. This encodes CASSHPNRGTEAFF. The chain joins TRBV4-3 to TRBJ1-1; 7 nucleotides match TRBD1. Germline V gives CDR1 LGHNA, CDR2 YSLEER. The CDR3 totals 14 residues. The J segment lost 4 bases and the V segment lost 3 bases, leaving 5 bases of the junction unmatched.

V gene TRBV5-6 combines with J gene TRBJ2-1; D gene ambiguous. Germline CDR1 reads SGHDT; CDR2 reads YYEEEE. The CDR3 contains 11 residues. V shed 1 base and J shed 9 bases, with 5 bases lying between them. DNA for the CDR3: TGTGCCAGCAGCTTGTCATTTGAGCAGTTCTTC. Its translation: CASSLSFEQFF.

The CDR3 loop is CASSQDGGLNNEQFF. Written as DNA, the CDR3 is TGTGCCAGCAGCCAAGATGGCGGCCTGAACAATGAGCAGTTCTTC. J is TRBJ2-1 and V is TRBV3-1 (or the pseudogene TRBV3-2), with D uncertain. In germline, CDR1 is LGHDT, CDR2 YNNKEL (reference sequence). Trimming cost V 0 bases and J 5 bases, with 11 bases left between them. The CDR3 runs 15 residues.

This rearrangement joins TRBV4-1 to TRBJ2-7, with TRBD1 identical over 8 bases. The CDR3 runs 15 residues. Germline V gives CDR1 MGHRA, CDR2 YSYEKL. J gave up 2 bases and V 0 bases, and 3 bases lay outside the gene matches. CDR3 amino acids: CASSQEYRGTYEQYF. CDR3 bases: TGCGCCAGCAGCCAAGAATACAGGGGGACCTACGAGCAGTACTTC.

This rearrangement joins TRBV18 to TRBJ2-1; 8 bases line up with TRBD2. Germline V gene lookup returns CDR1 KGHSH and CDR2 LQKENI. The CDR3 is 16 residues long. Trimming removed 8 bases from V and 9 bases from J; junction bases left unmatched: 18. As DNA, the CDR3 is TGTGCCAGCGCGCTACAGGGCCGGGAGGGTAAGGCTGAGCAGTTCTTC. This translates into CASALQGREGKAEQFF.

The rearrangement uses TRBV2 and TRBJ2-3; tentative D call: TRBD2 (7 bases). The ends were cut back, 6 bases at V and 8 bases at J, with 18 bases in the middle. The CDR3 is 14 amino acids. The germline V gene encodes CDR1 SNHLY and CDR2 FYNNEI. The CDR3, as DNA: TGTGCCAGCAGCGTTGACGGGGGGCGGGGTACGCAGTATTTT. Encoded protein: CASSVDGGRGTQYF. The variable domain in full, completed from reference TRBV2 and TRBJ2-3, reads EPEVTQTPSHQVTQMGQEVILRCVPISNHLYFYWYRQILGQKVEFLVSFYNNEISEKSEIFDDQFSVERPDGSNFTLKIRSTKLEDSAMYFCASSVDGGRGTQYFGPGTRLTVL.

The chain joins TRBV5-1 to TRBJ2-5; 7 bases match TRBD1. Germline V gene data show CDR1 as SGHRS and CDR2 as YFSETQ. V dropped 0 bases and J dropped 5; count of bases not matched to a gene: 7. The CDR3 extends over 15 amino acids. The CDR3 DNA follows: TGCGCCAGCAGCTTGGCCGCAGGGGGTCGGGAGACCCAGTACTTC. This encodes CASSLAAGGRETQYF.

The rearrangement uses TRBV28 and TRBJ2-1; D possibly corresponds to TRBD1 (5 bases). Germline V gene data show CDR1 as MDHEN and CDR2 as SYDVKM. Deletions cut 3 bases from V and 4 bases from J, with 7 bases between. The CDR3 runs 13 residues. The CDR3 protein is CASSFDRYNEQFF. The CDR3 DNA follows: TGTGCCAGCAGTTTCGACAGATACAATGAGCAGTTCTTC. Full variable domain (rest looked up from reference TRBV28 and TRBJ2-1): DVKVTQSSRYLVKRTGEKVFLECVQDMDHENMFWYRQDPGLGLRLIYFSYDVKMKEKGDIPEGYSVSREKKERFSLILESASTNQTSMYLCASSFDRYNEQFFGPGTRLTVL.

This clone occurred once. The chain's CDR3 is CSASTSGKETQYF. CDR3 DNA: TGCAGTGCTAGTACCTCAGGGAAAGAGACCCAGTACTTC. The chain joins TRBV20-1 to TRBJ2-5; tentatively, D is TRBD1 (5 bases). There are 13 residues in the CDR3. CDR1 is DFQATT and CDR2 is SNEGSKA in the germline V gene (reference sequence). The V and J ends lost 3 bases and 3 bases respectively, with 11 bases between them.

The V and J genes are TRBV13 and TRBJ2-1, with 11 bases matching TRBD2. Germline values: CDR1 PRHDT, CDR2 FYEKMQ (reference sequence). The V segment lost 7 bases and the J segment 7 bases; nucleotides outside the gene matches: 3. There are 13 residues in the CDR3. The CDR3 spells CASTGLAANEQFF. The CDR3 DNA follows: TGTGCCAGCACGGGACTAGCGGCAAATGAGCAGTTCTTC.

The J gene is TRBJ2-7, the V gene TRBV6-5, with TRBD2 as a possible D gene (5 bases). V shed 7 bases and J shed 2 bases, with 12 bases lying between them. CDR3 length: 13 residues. Germline values: CDR1 MNHEY, CDR2 SVGAGI. The CDR3, as DNA: TGTGCCAGCAAAGCGGAAATTACCTACGAGCAGTACTTC. This translates into CASKAEITYEQYF.

The CDR3 loop reads CATSRDLVTGLTFFHEQFF. DNA of the CDR3: TGTGCCACCAGCAGAGATCTCGTAACGGGGTTAACCTTCTTCCATGAGCAGTTCTTC. The rearrangement joins TRBV15 to TRBJ2-1; D may be TRBD2 (5 bases). Germline V gene data show CDR1 as LNHNV and CDR2 as YYDKDF (reference sequence). V was trimmed by 0 bases and J by 8 bases, leaving 26 bases between them. The CDR3 covers 19 residues. Combining the CDR3 with reference TRBV15 and TRBJ2-1 gives the whole variable domain DAMVIQNPRYQVTQFGKPVTLSCSQTLNHNVMYWYQQKSSQAPKLLFHYYDKDFNNEADTPDNFQSRRPNTSFCFLDIRSPGLGDTAMYLCATSRDLVTGLTFFHEQFFGPGTRLTVL.

CDR3 coding DNA: TGTGCCAGCTCACCGGGGGACACGAGTGTCATAGAGACCCAGTACTTC. Its protein is CASSPGDTSVIETQYF. This rearrangement joins TRBV18 to TRBJ2-5; D is perhaps TRBD1 (6 bases). The CDR3 has 16 residues. From germline, CDR1 is KGHSH and CDR2 LQKENI. V dropped 3 bases and J dropped 4 bases, with 18 bases sitting between them.

The rearrangement links TRBV6-6 to TRBJ1-5; TRBD1 is a possible D gene (5 bases). The V end lost 6 bases, the J end lost 7 bases, and 16 bases lay between the germline ends. CDR3 length: 14 residues. CDR1 is MNHNY, CDR2 SVGAGI, per germline (reference sequence). The CDR3 bases are TGTGCCAGCAGCCTTAACCCTCAGGGACAGCCCCAGCATTTT. Its translation: CASSLNPQGQPQHF.

The V gene is TRBV6-5, the J gene TRBJ2-5, with D perhaps matching TRBD1 (5 bases). This CDR3 comprises 14 residues. Germline lookup yields CDR1 MNHEY and CDR2 SVGAGI. Trimming shortened V by 6 bases and J by 1 base, and 12 bases separated the two germline ends. The CDR3 region is CASRLGALQETQYF. The CDR3 nucleotides are TGTGCCAGCAGATTAGGGGCCCTCCAAGAGACCCAGTACTTC.

This clone was seen only once. The rearrangement uses TRBV9 and TRBJ2-2, with 8 bases that match TRBD2. The germline gives CDR1 SGDLS, CDR2 YYNGEE. With V trimmed by 3 bases and J by 3 bases, 4 bases remained unmatched. CDR3 length: 15 amino acids. The CDR3 reads CASSAGGGHTGELFF. For the CDR3, the DNA is TGTGCCAGCAGCGCCGGGGGGGGCCACACCGGGGAGCTGTTTTTT.